Below, 17 T cell receptor beta chains from the same sample are listed, as sequenced in a study of shared clonotypes between healthy human individuals. Sequencing used immunoSEQ multiplex PCR; TCRdb keeps in-frame clones, though not all of them. Among over a million clones listed, roughly 70% were seen once. The sequenced sample consisted of memory CD4+ T cells sorted from blood. The subset denotes: CD45RA-negative fraction. Source of these receptors: a man in his late teens or twenties in good health.

Details on this clone: This same CDR3 is encoded by further DNA sequences in the sample. The chain recombines TRBV6-5 with TRBJ2-3; 8 bases fit TRBD2. Losses at the gene ends were 0 bases for V and 4 bases for J; bases not matched to a gene: 3. Germline CDR1 reads MNHEY; CDR2 reads SVGAGI. The CDR3 totals 15 residues. CDR3 region: CASSYSTGGPDTQYF. For the CDR3, the DNA is TGTGCCAGCAGTTACTCGACGGGAGGGCCAGATACGCAGTATTTT.

The J gene is TRBJ2-5, the V gene TRBV7-8; possible D gene TRBD1, 7 bases. Trimming cost V 5 bases and J 1 base, with 14 bases left between them. This CDR3 is built from 15 residues. Germline V CDR1 and CDR2: SGHVS, FQNEAQ. The CDR3 DNA follows: TGTGCCAGCAGCAGGGGGGACAGAGGCCAAGAGACCCAGTACTTC. Its translation is CASSRGDRGQETQYF. Supplemented by reference TRBV7-8 and TRBJ2-5, the full variable domain reads GAGVSQSPRYKVAKRGQDVALRCDPISGHVSLFWYQQALGQGPEFLTYFQNEAQLDKSGLPSDRFFAERPEGSVSTLKIQRTQQEDSAVYLCASSRGDRGQETQYFGPGTRLLVL.

This clone was detected only a few times. The rearrangement links TRBV6-1 to TRBJ1-2; TRBD1 is a possible D gene (5 bases). Germline V gene data show CDR1 as MNHNS and CDR2 as SASEGT. The CDR3 is made up of 15 amino acids. Trimming stripped 4 bases from V and 3 bases from J, with 15 bases between. DNA for the CDR3: TGTGCCAGCAGTGCCGGGACGGGGGGAGACTATGGCTACACCTTC. This gives the protein CASSAGTGGDYGYTF.

The rearrangement uses TRBV28 and TRBJ2-5; TRBD2 aligns across 9 bases. This CDR3 has 15 amino acids. V gave up 0 bases and J gave up 2 bases; unmatched junction bases: 1. Germline CDR1 MDHEN, CDR2 SYDVKM. DNA for the CDR3: TGTGCCAGCAGTTTATGGGCGGGGGGGCAAGAGACCCAGTACTTC. The encoded protein is CASSLWAGGQETQYF.

This clone appeared a single time. A much larger clone lies one base from this, so it may be a read error. Additional DNA sequences in this sample encode the identical CDR3. The gene calls are TRBV5-1 and TRBJ2-5; no definite D call. Germline CDR1 and CDR2: SGHRS and YFSETQ. V was clipped by 2 bases and J by 1 base, with 3 bases between them. The CDR3 has 12 residues. CDR3 nucleotide sequence: TGCGCCAGCAGCTTCGCCCAAGAGACCCAGTACTTC. Protein product: CASSFAQETQYF. Together with reference TRBV5-1 and TRBJ2-5, the CDR3 gives the full variable domain: KAGVTQTPRYLIKTRGQQVTLSCSPISGHRSVSWYQQTPGQGLQFLFEYFSETQRNKGNFPGRFSGRQFSNSRSEMNVSTLELGDSALYLCASSFAQETQYFGPGTRLLVL.

The chain couples TRBV6-5 to TRBJ1-1; 9 bases map to TRBD1. The CDR3 contains 15 residues. Trimming took 7 bases from V and 2 from J; bases not matched to a gene: 8. The V gene's germline CDR1 is MNHEY and CDR2 SVGAGI. The CDR3 DNA sequence: TGTGCCAGCACCGCGGGGACAGGGCCAAACACTGAAGCTTTCTTT. Its translation: CASTAGTGPNTEAFF.

The chain links TRBV5-1 to TRBJ2-5; D may match TRBD1 or TRBD2 (5 bases each). The CDR3 contains 14 residues. Between the trimmed V and J ends, which lost 0 bases and 4 bases, there was a span of 10 bases. Germline CDR1 is SGHRS and CDR2 is YFSETQ. The CDR3 is CASSLGRDGETQYF. The CDR3 DNA follows: TGCGCCAGCAGCTTGGGTCGGGACGGAGAGACCCAGTACTTC.

As concerns this clone: This same CDR3 is encoded by further DNA sequences in the sample. This chain joins TRBV5-1 and TRBJ1-3, with D unclear. This CDR3 comprises 14 residues. Germline V gives CDR1 SGHRS, CDR2 YFSETQ. The germline V and J ends were trimmed by 3 bases and 1 base, with 8 bases remaining between them. CDR3 in amino acids: CASSSGFSGNTIYF. CDR3 DNA: TGCGCCAGCAGCTCCGGATTTTCTGGAAACACCATATATTTT.

Comment on this clone: Possible read error: a much larger clone is one base away. This same CDR3 is encoded by further DNA sequences in the sample. J is TRBJ2-5 and V is TRBV5-4; D gene unclear. This CDR3 has 13 residues. Germline V gives CDR1 SGHNT, CDR2 YYREEE (reference sequence). V dropped 0 bases and J dropped 2 bases, with 5 bases sitting between them. CDR3 in DNA: TGTGCCAGCAGCTTGGCCAGACAAGAGACCCAGTACTTC. Residues: CASSLARQETQYF.

This clone was seen more than once but under ten times. The chain carries TRBV4-1 and TRBJ1-6; TRBD1 is a possible D gene (6 bases). Trimming removed 0 bases from V and 5 bases from J, with 20 bases in between. Germline values: CDR1 MGHRA, CDR2 YSYEKL. This CDR3 comprises 19 residues. The CDR3 region is CASSQEGGIPGGNNSPLHF. The CDR3 DNA sequence: TGCGCCAGCAGCCAAGAAGGCGGGATTCCCGGGGGCAATAATTCACCCCTCCACTTT.

The CDR3 sequence: CASNDFSQETQYF. The CDR3 coding sequence is TGTGCCAGCAACGACTTCTCCCAAGAGACCCAGTACTTC. The chain has TRBV7-9 and TRBJ2-5; no clear D. The CDR3 spans 13 residues. V lost 7 bases and J lost 1, with 10 bases in between. Germline values: CDR1 SEHNR, CDR2 FQNEAQ (reference sequence).

V and J are TRBV5-1 and TRBJ2-7; no clear D. V lost 2 bases and J 6 bases, leaving 15 bases between the germline ends. CDR1 and CDR2 from the germline V gene are SGHRS and YFSETQ. The CDR3 is 14 residues long. The CDR3 DNA follows: TGCGCCAGCAGCTTTGACTCCGAATGGTCCGAGCAGTACTTC. It encodes CASSFDSEWSEQYF. The whole variable domain, filled in from reference TRBV5-1 and TRBJ2-7, reads KAGVTQTPRYLIKTRGQQVTLSCSPISGHRSVSWYQQTPGQGLQFLFEYFSETQRNKGNFPGRFSGRQFSNSRSEMNVSTLELGDSALYLCASSFDSEWSEQYFGPGTRLTVT.

This sequence joins TRBV29-1 and TRBJ2-7, with D possibly being TRBD2 (6 bases). This CDR3 spans 16 amino acids. The germline V gene has CDR1 SQVTM and CDR2 ANQGSEA. Trimming cost V 6 bases and J 3 bases, with 24 bases left between them. The CDR3, as DNA: TGCAGCGTCGCGGGGATACTTAGCGGAACCAGCTACGAGCAGTACTTC. This gives the protein CSVAGILSGTSYEQYF.

This clone has just one count. J is TRBJ1-2 and V is TRBV2, with 7 bases that match TRBD1. The CDR3 extends over 13 amino acids. Germline values: CDR1 SNHLY, CDR2 FYNNEI. V gave up 2 bases and J gave up 7 bases; unmatched junction bases: 4. The DNA of the CDR3 is TGTGCCAGCAGTGAACAGGACAGGTCTGGCTACACCTTC. Its protein is CASSEQDRSGYTF.

Regarding this clone: The same CDR3 arises from other DNA sequences in this sample as well. CDR3 loop: CASRPSGAYGYTF. In DNA form, the CDR3 reads TGTGCCAGCAGGCCGTCAGGGGCCTATGGCTACACCTTC. The chain is built from TRBV28 and TRBJ1-2, with D possibly matching TRBD1 (6 bases). Germline-derived CDR1 and CDR2 are MDHEN and SYDVKM. The CDR3 runs 13 residues. Deletions cut 6 bases from V and 4 bases from J, with 12 bases between.

The gene calls are TRBV4-1 and TRBJ2-7; the D is unclear. V shed 1 base and J shed 1 base, with 11 bases lying between them. Germline V gene lookup returns CDR1 MGHRA and CDR2 YSYEKL. CDR3 size: 15 residues. This CDR3 reads CASSQVHLTSYEQYF. The CDR3 region has the DNA TGCGCCAGCAGCCAAGTCCACCTTACTTCCTACGAGCAGTACTTC.

The V call is TRBV30, the J call TRBJ2-7; tentative D call: TRBD1 (6 bases). This CDR3 has 14 residues. In germline, CDR1 is GTSNPN, CDR2 SVGIG (reference sequence). V was cut by 0 bases and J by 5 bases, with 14 bases left in between. CDR3 loop: CAWSVGRGSHEQYF. CDR3 coding DNA: TGTGCCTGGAGTGTCGGCAGGGGTTCTCACGAGCAGTACTTC.